Each of the 27 T cell receptor beta chains below was sequenced from the same sample in a study of vaccination effects on CD4 cells after COVID-19. Here immunoSEQ multiplex PCR was the method, and the copy in TCRdb shows in-frame clones only, minus some. The repertoire holds just under 45,000 clones, with around three quarters as singletons. These receptors are not linked to any known antigen. Before any sequencing was done, the ViraFEST assay used viral peptide pools to expand antigen-specific CD4+ T cells. Subsequent to a culture period of 10 to 11 days, CD4+ T cells were isolated. Vaccinees lacked prior SARS-CoV-2 infection and tested negative for nucleocapsid antibodies. This specimen was CD4+ T cells from PBMCs cultured with SARS-CoV-2 spike peptides, taken before COVID-19 vaccination. All receptors come from a human donor who received a COVID-19 vaccine.

The chain is built from TRBV19 and TRBJ2-1; 10 positions match TRBD2. CDR1 and CDR2 from the germline V gene are LNHDA and SQIVND (reference sequence). The junction had 4 bases not matched to a gene; V was cut back by 6 bases and J by 2 bases. The CDR3 length is 15 residues. CDR3 coding DNA: TGTGCCAGTAGCTCTCTAGCGGGGGCCTACAATGAGCAGTTCTTC. This codes for CASSSLAGAYNEQFF.

The chain employs TRBV5-1 and TRBJ2-5; 9 positions agree with TRBD1. Germline CDR1 reads SGHRS; CDR2 reads YFSETQ. CDR3 size: 16 residues. J was trimmed by 3 bases and V by 2 bases; bases with no gene match: 8. The CDR3 sequence: CASSLGTGRWKETQYF. The DNA for the CDR3 is TGCGCCAGCAGCTTAGGGACAGGGAGGTGGAAAGAGACCCAGTACTTC.

The genes are TRBV30 and TRBJ1-6; 7 nucleotides align to TRBD1. The CDR3 loop spans 13 amino acids. Germline assignment: CDR1 GTSNPN and CDR2 SVGIG (reference sequence). The J segment lost 7 bases and the V segment lost 3 bases, leaving 3 bases of the junction unmatched. The CDR3 nucleotides read TGTGCCTGGAGCCGGGACAGAAATTCACCCCTCCACTTT. It translates to CAWSRDRNSPLHF.

The rearrangement joins TRBV14 to TRBJ2-3; D is possibly TRBD1 or TRBD2 (6 bases each). Trimming cost V 4 bases and J 0 bases, with 11 bases left between them. The length of the CDR3 is 15 residues. Germline V lookup: CDR1 SGHDN, CDR2 FVKESK. Here the CDR3 reads CASSRLGGSTDTQYF. The CDR3 DNA follows: TGTGCCAGCAGCCGCCTGGGGGGCAGCACAGATACGCAGTATTTT.

The chain carries TRBV28 and TRBJ1-3; D is unclear. CDR1 MDHEN and CDR2 SYDVKM come from the germline V gene. This CDR3 is 15 amino acids long. Between the trimmed V and J ends, which lost 6 bases and 2 bases, there was a span of 14 bases. CDR3 loop: CASSPSPLPGNTIYF. The CDR3 region has the DNA TGTGCCAGCAGCCCGTCTCCCCTTCCTGGAAACACCATATATTTT.

The genes are TRBV2 and TRBJ2-5; TRBD2 aligns across 9 bases. The germline gives CDR1 SNHLY, CDR2 FYNNEI. The ends lost 5 bases at V and 3 bases at J; junction bases unmatched: 10. The CDR3 contains 16 residues. CDR3 protein: CASSKISGGPEETQYF. The CDR3 coding sequence is TGTGCCAGCAGTAAAATTAGCGGGGGCCCCGAAGAGACCCAGTACTTC.

This chain joins TRBV24-1 and TRBJ2-2, with D possibly matching TRBD1 (6 bases). With 3 bases removed from V and 3 bases from J, the gap between germline ends came to 13 bases. The CDR3 has 16 residues. CDR1 is KGHDR and CDR2 is SFDVKD in the germline V gene. The CDR3 sequence: CATSDPKQGYTGELFF. CDR3 DNA sequence: TGTGCCACCAGTGATCCTAAACAGGGATACACCGGGGAGCTGTTTTTT.

The chain carries TRBV19 and TRBJ2-3; tentatively, D is TRBD2 (5 bases). The CDR3 has 15 amino acids. Germline CDR1 and CDR2: LNHDA and SQIVND (reference sequence). V was clipped by 6 bases and J by 1 base, with 14 bases between them. The CDR3 loop reads CASSNGVMGTDTQYF. CDR3 nucleotides: TGTGCCAGTAGCAACGGGGTGATGGGCACAGATACGCAGTATTTT.

V gene TRBV18 combines with J gene TRBJ2-2; no clear D. The CDR3 sequence is 14 residues long. Trimming left V 1 base short and J 1 base short, with 4 bases between. Germline values: CDR1 KGHSH, CDR2 LQKENI. CDR3 protein: CASSPQLNTGELFF. CDR3 bases: TGTGCCAGCTCACCACAACTGAACACCGGGGAGCTGTTTTTT.

The chain is built from TRBV28 and TRBJ1-2; TRBD1 matches at 8 bases. Germline values: CDR1 MDHEN, CDR2 SYDVKM. The CDR3 covers 14 residues. V shed 7 bases, J shed 5 bases, and the junction held 9 bases outside the gene matches. Here the CDR3 DNA reads TGTGCCAGCATCGCCCAGGACAGGGCTTATGGCTACACCTTC. It codes for CASIAQDRAYGYTF.

Points on this clone: The sample carries other DNA sequences with the same CDR3. The V gene is TRBV6-5, the J gene TRBJ1-5, with unresolved D. V was shortened by 11 bases and J by 0 bases, with 11 bases between the two germline ends. Germline V lookup: CDR1 MNHEY, CDR2 SVGAGI. The CDR3 is 13 residues long. The CDR3 loop is CASSSYSNQPQHF. The CDR3 DNA sequence: TGTGCCTCCAGTTCCTATAGCAATCAGCCCCAGCATTTT.

J is TRBJ2-3 and V is TRBV2; 9 nucleotides match TRBD2. The CDR3 runs to 15 residues. The trim removed 8 bases at V and 3 bases at J, leaving 9 bases unmatched. Germline V gene sequence: CDR1 SNHLY, CDR2 FYNNEI. The CDR3 coding sequence is TGTGCCAGCTACCTGCGGGGGGGCCGTACAGATACGCAGTATTTT. Its translation is CASYLRGGRTDTQYF. The whole variable domain, filled in from reference TRBV2 and TRBJ2-3, reads EPEVTQTPSHQVTQMGQEVILRCVPISNHLYFYWYRQILGQKVEFLVSFYNNEISEKSEIFDDQFSVERPDGSNFTLKIRSTKLEDSAMYFCASYLRGGRTDTQYFGPGTRLTVL.

V and J are TRBV5-1 and TRBJ1-6; possible D gene TRBD1, 6 bases. Per germline, CDR1 SGHRS and CDR2 YFSETQ. The CDR3 covers 16 residues. The ends were cut back, 3 bases at V and 3 bases at J, with 13 bases in the middle. The chain's CDR3 is CASSSTDSSYNSPLHF. CDR3 bases: TGCGCCAGCAGCTCCACGGACAGCAGCTATAATTCACCCCTCCACTTT. The full variable domain, in which reference TRBV5-1 and TRBJ1-6 provide the parts outside the CDR3, is KAGVTQTPRYLIKTRGQQVTLSCSPISGHRSVSWYQQTPGQGLQFLFEYFSETQRNKGNFPGRFSGRQFSNSRSEMNVSTLELGDSALYLCASSSTDSSYNSPLHFGNGTRLTVT.

V and J are TRBV6-5 and TRBJ1-1; D might be TRBD1 (5 bases). Germline values: CDR1 MNHEY, CDR2 SVGAGI. V was clipped by 0 bases and J by 6 bases, with 11 bases between them. The CDR3 totals 14 residues. The chain's CDR3 is CASSYSAGKAEAFF. DNA for the CDR3: TGTGCCAGCAGTTACTCGGCAGGGAAGGCTGAAGCTTTCTTT.

This chain connects TRBV6-1 to TRBJ2-7, with 8 positions matching TRBD1. V trimming: 2 bases; J trimming: 6 bases; junction bases outside the gene matches: 6. The CDR3 sequence is 14 residues long. Germline V gene data show CDR1 as MNHNS and CDR2 as SASEGT. The CDR3 loop is CASSEWQGASEQYV. As DNA, the CDR3 is TGTGCCAGCAGTGAATGGCAGGGGGCTAGCGAGCAGTACGTC.

The chain is built from TRBV28 and TRBJ2-3, with a possible D match to TRBD2 (5 bases). Germline V gene sequence: CDR1 MDHEN, CDR2 SYDVKM. The CDR3 runs to 12 residues. V was clipped by 5 bases and J by 5 bases, with 8 bases between them. CDR3 residues: CASSPRGDTQYF. The DNA for the CDR3 is TGTGCCAGCAGTCCTCGGGGAGATACGCAGTATTTT.

This clone came up a few times. The chain employs TRBV6-5 and TRBJ1-5; D perhaps matches TRBD1 (5 bases). Germline lookup yields CDR1 MNHEY and CDR2 SVGAGI. CDR3 length equals 15 residues. The V and J ends lost 8 bases and 5 bases respectively, with 19 bases between them. DNA of the CDR3: TGTGCCAGCCATGCCTACGTTACAGGCGATCAGCCCCAGCATTTT. This gives the protein CASHAYVTGDQPQHF.

There are a few counts of this clone. This chain links TRBV7-8 with TRBJ1-2; 7 positions match TRBD1. Germline CDR1 and CDR2: SGHVS and FQNEAQ. Trimming at V came to 5 bases and at J to 4 bases, leaving 13 bases not matched to a gene. This CDR3 is built from 16 residues. The CDR3 here is CASSQITGATIYGYTF. CDR3 DNA sequence: TGTGCCAGCAGCCAGATTACAGGGGCTACTATCTATGGCTACACCTTC.

The rearrangement links TRBV5-4 to TRBJ2-2, with D possibly matching TRBD2 (5 bases). V lost 0 bases and J lost 8, with 8 bases in between. This CDR3 is 13 amino acids long. Germline V gene data show CDR1 as SGHNT and CDR2 as YYREEE (reference sequence). CDR3 coding DNA: TGTGCCAGCAGCTTGGTTGGGGAGGGGGAGCTGTTTTTT. This codes for CASSLVGEGELFF.

CDR3 region: CASRRDGDSGNTIYF. The CDR3, as DNA: TGTGCCAGCAGACGGGACGGAGACTCTGGAAACACCATATATTTT. The chain uses TRBV6-5 and TRBJ1-3, with a tentative D call TRBD1 (5 bases). This CDR3 region has 15 residues. Trimming removed 6 bases from V and 0 bases from J, with 12 bases in between. Germline V gives CDR1 MNHEY, CDR2 SVGAGI.

J is TRBJ2-5 and V is TRBV5-8, with unresolved D. The germline CDR1 and CDR2 sequences are SGHTS and YDEGEE. The CDR3 extends over 12 amino acids. Trimming shortened V by 4 bases and J by 5 bases, and 9 bases separated the two germline ends. The CDR3 sequence is CASSIIRETQYF. CDR3 coding DNA: TGTGCCAGCAGCATCATCAGGGAGACCCAGTACTTC.

The genes are TRBV6-5 and TRBJ1-1, with 11 positions matching TRBD1. This CDR3 is built from 14 residues. Trimming at V came to 5 bases and at J to 8 bases, leaving 7 bases not matched to a gene. Germline CDR1 is MNHEY and CDR2 is SVGAGI. The CDR3, as DNA: TGTGCCAGCAGTCGCGGACAGGGGGCGCGGGAAGCTTTCTTT. This gives the protein CASSRGQGAREAFF.

This clone appeared a few times. This chain links TRBV25-1 with TRBJ1-5, with D possibly being TRBD1 (5 bases). Germline assignment: CDR1 MGHDK and CDR2 SYGVNS. The V gene lost 2 bases and the J gene lost 0 bases, with 8 bases spanning the gap. The CDR3 covers 15 residues. The CDR3: CASSEAGFSNQPQHF. As DNA, the CDR3 is TGTGCCAGCAGTGAAGCAGGGTTTAGCAATCAGCCCCAGCATTTT. The full variable domain, its missing parts supplied by reference TRBV25-1 and TRBJ1-5, is EADIYQTPRYLVIGTGKKITLECSQTMGHDKMYWYQQDPGMELHLIHYSYGVNSTEKGDLSSESTVSRIRTEHFPLTLESARPSHTSQYLCASSEAGFSNQPQHFGDGTRLSIL.

V gene TRBV19 combines with J gene TRBJ1-4; 7 bases match TRBD1. CDR3 length: 13 amino acids. The V segment lost 9 bases and the J segment 8 bases; nucleotides outside the gene matches: 9. CDR1 and CDR2 from the germline V gene are LNHDA and SQIVND (reference sequence). The CDR3 sequence is CARPGQVIEKLFF. CDR3 in DNA: TGTGCCAGGCCAGGACAGGTTATAGAAAAACTGTTTTTT.

The chain links TRBV10-3 to TRBJ1-1, with unresolved D. From germline, CDR1 is ENHRY and CDR2 SYGVKD. Trimming shortened V by 6 bases and J by 4 bases, and 9 bases separated the two germline ends. The CDR3 is made up of 12 amino acids. CDR3 nucleotide sequence: TGTGCCATCAGGGACCGGGGCACTGAAGCTTTCTTT. Its protein product is CAIRDRGTEAFF.

The chain has TRBV6-5 and TRBJ1-2, with D maybe TRBD1 (5 bases). CDR1 and CDR2 (germline): MNHEY, SVGAGI. This CDR3 has 14 amino acids. Trimming took off 4 bases at V and 1 base at J, with 10 bases between the two ends. As DNA, the CDR3 is TGTGCCAGCAGTTCGGGACTGCTTAACTATGGCTACACCTTC. Amino acid sequence: CASSSGLLNYGYTF.

This chain connects TRBV19 to TRBJ1-3; weak D call: TRBD1 (6 bases). The CDR3 is 15 amino acids. In germline, CDR1 is LNHDA, CDR2 SQIVND (reference sequence). The V and J ends lost 4 bases and 4 bases respectively, with 14 bases between them. Here the CDR3 DNA reads TGTGCCAGTAGTACGAACAGGGTTCTGGGAAACACCATATATTTT. As protein: CASSTNRVLGNTIYF.